Described below is a single T cell receptor beta chain sequence and its context. This record comes from a study of T cells in Graves' hyperthyroidism and ophthalmopathy. Amplified regions were TCR beta CDR3 sequences from RNA transcripts. Using the HTBI primer set, a first-round RT-PCR was run on the TCR CDR3. From the multiplex PCR reads, TCRdb called clonotypes with MiXCR, one entry per CDR3 protein. Here the sample spans 400,000 to 500,000 distinct CDR3 sequences, about 13% being singletons. The V and J ends lost 4 bases and 10 bases respectively, with 17 bases between them. CDR3 length: 14 amino acids.

Sequenced material: blood. The chain is built from TRBV12-3 or TRBV12-4 and TRBJ1-5; no reliable D call. The TCR comes from a woman between 18 and 29 years old with Graves' hyperthyroidism. As DNA, the CDR3 is TGTGCCAGCAGTTGGCGGAGGGCCCGGGATCCCCAGCATTTT. Encoded protein: CASSWRRARDPQHF.